This T cell receptor (beta chain) was obtained from a study of tumor and adjacent non-tumor tissue in lung cancer. No cell sorting was done before RNA was extracted from the tissue. A modified ARM-PCR protocol with three rounds of nested PCR amplified TCRbeta. One entry per CDR3 protein, called by TCRdb with MiXCR from the multiplex PCR reads. Of about 110,000 distinct CDR3 sequences listed, 84% are singletons. Sequenced input: lung tumor tissue. The source is a man between 70 and 80 years old with non-small cell lung cancer.

The CDR3 loop reads CASSWDRDNQPQHF. The CDR3, as DNA: TGCGCCAGCAGTTGGGACAGGGATAACCAGCCCCAGCATTTT. The V and J genes are TRBV10-2 and TRBJ1-5; TRBD1 matches 9 bases. V was pared by 5 bases and J by 7 bases, with 6 bases of the junction left unmatched. CDR1 and CDR2 from the germline V gene are WSHSY and SAAADI. This CDR3 contains 14 residues.